These T cell receptor beta chains were read from a single sample in a study of cytomegalovirus exposure and HLA in healthy donors. Measured with immunoSEQ multiplex PCR; TCRdb has only the in-frame clones, and not every one. In all, the sample yields about 43,000 clones. The sample taken for sequencing was PBMCs. The origin of the receptors is a woman aged 25 to 39 in good health and CMV-seronegative. The CDR3 runs from the conserved cysteine through the conserved F or W. A D gene is named only where the DNA matches it firmly.

V	J	D	CDR3	DNA
TRBV6-1	TRBJ1-1	NA	CASSYREETEAFF	TGTGCCAGCAGTTATAGGGAGGAGACTGAAGCTTTCTTT
TRBV9	TRBJ2-7	TRBD2	CASSPDAGDPLYEQYF	TGTGCCAGCAGCCCCGATGCGGGGGACCCCCTCTACGAGCAGTACTTC
TRBV4-1	TRBJ2-3	NA	CASSQVPRAEDTQYF	TGCGCCAGCAGCCAAGTGCCCAGGGCAGAAGATACGCAGTATTTT
TRBV25-1	TRBJ1-1	NA	CASTTGNTEAFF	TGTGCCAGCACGACAGGGAACACTGAAGCTTTCTTT
TRBV29-1	TRBJ2-2	TRBD2	CSVGGTSGNTGELFF	TGCAGCGTTGGAGGGACTAGCGGGAACACCGGGGAGCTGTTTTTT
TRBV6-5	TRBJ1-1	NA	CASSYYPGITDTEAFF	TGTGCCAGCAGTTACTACCCAGGGATTACGGACACTGAAGCTTTCTTT
TRBV28	TRBJ2-6	NA	CASLAPGANVLTF	TGTGCCAGCCTGGCTCCTGGGGCCAACGTCCTGACTTTC
TRBV2	TRBJ2-3	TRBD2	CASSVGTSGRIDTQYF	TGTGCCAGCAGTGTCGGAACTAGCGGGAGGATAGATACGCAGTATTTT
TRBV13	TRBJ2-1	NA	CASSGGQGRNNEQFF	TGTGCCAGCAGCGGAGGGCAGGGTCGGAACAATGAGCAGTTCTTC
TRBV10-3	TRBJ2-7	TRBD1	CAISRTGGVYEQYF	TGTGCCATCAGCCGGACAGGGGGAGTCTACGAGCAGTACTTC
TRBV18	TRBJ1-4	NA	CASSPQGANEKLFF	TGTGCCAGCTCACCACAGGGGGCTAATGAAAAACTGTTTTTT
TRBV4-1	TRBJ2-1	NA	CASSQDQGSNEQFF	TGCGCCAGCAGCCAAGATCAGGGGTCCAATGAGCAGTTCTTC
TRBV6-1	TRBJ2-7	TRBD1	CASSEDSVGLTGGIHEQYF	TGTGCCAGCAGTGAAGATTCGGTAGGGTTGACAGGGGGAATCCACGAGCAGTACTTC
TRBV14	TRBJ2-2	NA	CASSQHWWLVVAGELFF	TGTGCCAGCAGCCAACACTGGTGGCTAGTAGTCGCCGGGGAGCTGTTTTTT
TRBV4-1	TRBJ2-1	NA	CASSQIGGNEQFF	TGCGCCAGCAGCCAAATCGGGGGCAATGAGCAGTTCTTC